This record looks at one T cell receptor beta chain sequence and its context. What it recognizes is unknown. The germline V gene encodes CDR1 SEHNR and CDR2 FQNEAQ (reference sequence). This CDR3 comprises 14 residues. 5' RACE with UMI labels generated the TRB cDNA libraries. TCRdb re-called the 5' RACE reads; one entry per CDR3 protein, DNA not given. This sample carries over 100,000 distinct CDR3 sequences, with about 0.48% going to the ten biggest clones. Definition of naive CD8+ T cells rested on a CD45RO-CCR7+CD27+CD95- profile. The data stem from a study of CXCR3-negative and CXCR3-positive naive CD8 T cells. Overall study findings and caveats: Memory CD8+ T cell repertoires were far less diverse than both naive subsets. Fresh PBMCs went into most assays, and CXCR3 expression partly declined after cryopreservation. TRB CDR3s were more hydrophobic in CXCR3-positive than in CXCR3-negative naive cells.

J is TRBJ1-2 and V is TRBV7-9; with no DNA, the TCRdb D assignment of TRBD1 cannot be verified. Sequences were obtained from naive CXCR3- CD8+ T cells from blood. Subset reported: CD45RO-CCR7+CD27+CD95- naive CD8+ T cells lacking CXCR3 (TNR3-). The clonotype comes from a human donor in good health. Some clones in this sample may be carry-over from other donors' samples. CDR3 protein: CASSLVGQVNGYTF.